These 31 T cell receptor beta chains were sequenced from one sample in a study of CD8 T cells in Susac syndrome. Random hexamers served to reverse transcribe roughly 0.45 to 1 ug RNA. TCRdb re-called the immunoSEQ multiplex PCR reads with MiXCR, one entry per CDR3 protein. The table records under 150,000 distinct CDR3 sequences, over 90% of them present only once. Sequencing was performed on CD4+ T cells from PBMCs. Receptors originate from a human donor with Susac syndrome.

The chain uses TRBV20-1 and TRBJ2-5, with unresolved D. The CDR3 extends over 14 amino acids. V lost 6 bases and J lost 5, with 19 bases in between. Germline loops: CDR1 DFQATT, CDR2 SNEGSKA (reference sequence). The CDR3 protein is CSASPAAPQETQYF. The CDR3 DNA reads TGCAGTGCCTCGCCGGCAGCCCCGCAGGAGACCCAGTACTTC.

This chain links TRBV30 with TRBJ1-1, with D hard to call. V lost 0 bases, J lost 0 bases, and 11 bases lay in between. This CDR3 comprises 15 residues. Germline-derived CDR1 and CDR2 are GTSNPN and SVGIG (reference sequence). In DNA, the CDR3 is TGTGCCTGGAGTGTACTCGGCGGATTGAACACTGAAGCTTTCTTT. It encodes CAWSVLGGLNTEAFF.

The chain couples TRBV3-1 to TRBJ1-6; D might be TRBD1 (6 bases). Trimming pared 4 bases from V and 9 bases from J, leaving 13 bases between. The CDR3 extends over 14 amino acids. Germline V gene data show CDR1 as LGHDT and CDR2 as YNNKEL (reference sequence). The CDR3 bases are TGTGCCAGCAGCCCTCGGACAGATTCTTCACCCCTCCACTTT. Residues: CASSPRTDSSPLHF.

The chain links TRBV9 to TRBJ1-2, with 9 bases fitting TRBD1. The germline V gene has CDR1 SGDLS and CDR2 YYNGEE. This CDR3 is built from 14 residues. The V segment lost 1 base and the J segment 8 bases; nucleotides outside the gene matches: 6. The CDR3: CASSVPGQGWGYTF. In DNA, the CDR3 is TGTGCCAGCAGCGTACCGGGACAGGGCTGGGGCTACACCTTC.

The CDR3, as DNA: TGCGCCAGCAGCCAAGAATCCTGGGCAAATTCACCCCTCCACTTT. Translation: CASSQESWANSPLHF. The chain links TRBV4-1 to TRBJ1-6; D unresolved. The CDR3 extends over 15 amino acids. Trimming left V 0 bases short and J 7 bases short, with 10 bases between. Germline V lookup: CDR1 MGHRA, CDR2 YSYEKL.

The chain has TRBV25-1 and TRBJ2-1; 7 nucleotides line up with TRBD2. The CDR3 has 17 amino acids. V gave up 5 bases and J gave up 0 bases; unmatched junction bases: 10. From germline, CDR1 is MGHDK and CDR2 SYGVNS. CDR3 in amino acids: CASSSGSGPSSYNEQFF. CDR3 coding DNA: TGTGCCAGCAGTTCGGGTAGCGGGCCTAGCTCCTACAATGAGCAGTTCTTC.

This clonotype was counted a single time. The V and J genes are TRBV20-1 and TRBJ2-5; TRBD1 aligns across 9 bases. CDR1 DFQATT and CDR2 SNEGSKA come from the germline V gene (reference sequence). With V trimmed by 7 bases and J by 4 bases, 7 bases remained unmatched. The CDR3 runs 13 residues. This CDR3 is CSVTDRGGETQYF. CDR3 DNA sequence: TGCAGTGTAACGGACAGGGGAGGAGAGACCCAGTACTTC.

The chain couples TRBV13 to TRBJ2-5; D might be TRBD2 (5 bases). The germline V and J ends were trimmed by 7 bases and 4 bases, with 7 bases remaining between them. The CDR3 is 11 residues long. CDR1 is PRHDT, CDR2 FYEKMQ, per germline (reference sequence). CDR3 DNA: TGTGCCAGCACCGGAGGAGAGACCCAGTACTTC. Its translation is CASTGGETQYF.

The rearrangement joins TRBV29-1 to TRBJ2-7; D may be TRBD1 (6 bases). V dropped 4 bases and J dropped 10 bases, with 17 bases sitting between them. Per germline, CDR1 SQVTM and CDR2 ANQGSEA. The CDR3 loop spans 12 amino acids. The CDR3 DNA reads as TGCAGCGTTGCTCGGGGACAAGATGAACAGTACTTC. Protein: CSVARGQDEQYF.

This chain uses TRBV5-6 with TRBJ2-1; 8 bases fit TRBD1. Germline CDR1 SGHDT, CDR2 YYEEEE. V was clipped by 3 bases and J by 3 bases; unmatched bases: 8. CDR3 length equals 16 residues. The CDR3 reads CASSYRTGYNYNEQFF. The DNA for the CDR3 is TGTGCCAGCAGCTATAGGACAGGGTACAACTACAATGAGCAGTTCTTC.

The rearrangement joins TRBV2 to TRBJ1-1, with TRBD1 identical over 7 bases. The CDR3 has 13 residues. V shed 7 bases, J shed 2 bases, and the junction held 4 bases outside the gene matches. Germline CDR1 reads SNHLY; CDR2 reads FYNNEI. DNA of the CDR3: TGTGCCAGCATTAGACAGGGCAACACTGAAGCTTTCTTT. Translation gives CASIRQGNTEAFF.

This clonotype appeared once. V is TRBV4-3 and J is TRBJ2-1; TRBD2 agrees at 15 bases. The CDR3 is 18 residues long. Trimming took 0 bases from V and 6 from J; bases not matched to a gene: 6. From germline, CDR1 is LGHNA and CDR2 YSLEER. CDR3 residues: CASSQEIGTSGGFNEQFF. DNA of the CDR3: TGCGCCAGCAGCCAAGAGATCGGGACTAGCGGGGGGTTCAATGAGCAGTTCTTC.

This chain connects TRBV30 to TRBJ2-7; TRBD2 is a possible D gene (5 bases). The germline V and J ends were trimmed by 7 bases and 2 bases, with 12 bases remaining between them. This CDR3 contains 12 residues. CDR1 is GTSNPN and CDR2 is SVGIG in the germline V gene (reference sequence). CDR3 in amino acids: CASTREPYEQYF. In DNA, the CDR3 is TGTGCCTCAACCCGGGAACCCTACGAGCAGTACTTC.

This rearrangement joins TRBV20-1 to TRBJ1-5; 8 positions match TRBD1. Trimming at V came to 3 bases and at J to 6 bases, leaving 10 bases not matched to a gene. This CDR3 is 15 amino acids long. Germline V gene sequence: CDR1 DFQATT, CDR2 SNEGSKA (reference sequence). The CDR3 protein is CSASFPGGAGQPQHF. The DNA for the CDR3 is TGCAGTGCTAGCTTTCCAGGGGGCGCGGGTCAGCCCCAGCATTTT.

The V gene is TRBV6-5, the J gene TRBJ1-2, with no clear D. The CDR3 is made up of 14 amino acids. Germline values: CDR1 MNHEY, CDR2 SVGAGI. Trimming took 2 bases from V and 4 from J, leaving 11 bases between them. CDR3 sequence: CASSYRDSGYGYTF. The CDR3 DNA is TGTGCCAGCAGTTACAGGGATTCGGGCTATGGCTACACCTTC.

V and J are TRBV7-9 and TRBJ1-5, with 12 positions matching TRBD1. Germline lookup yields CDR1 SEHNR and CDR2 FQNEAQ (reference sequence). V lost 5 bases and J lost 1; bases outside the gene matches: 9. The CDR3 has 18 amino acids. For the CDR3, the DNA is TGTGCCAGCAGCATCACGGGGACAGGGGGCAGGAGCAATCAGCCCCAGCATTTT. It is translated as CASSITGTGGRSNQPQHF.

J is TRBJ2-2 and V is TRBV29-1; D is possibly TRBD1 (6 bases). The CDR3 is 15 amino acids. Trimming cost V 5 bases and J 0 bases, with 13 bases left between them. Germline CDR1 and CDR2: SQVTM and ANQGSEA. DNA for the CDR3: TGCAGCGTTCTGGACGGGACATCGAACACCGGGGAGCTGTTTTTT. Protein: CSVLDGTSNTGELFF.

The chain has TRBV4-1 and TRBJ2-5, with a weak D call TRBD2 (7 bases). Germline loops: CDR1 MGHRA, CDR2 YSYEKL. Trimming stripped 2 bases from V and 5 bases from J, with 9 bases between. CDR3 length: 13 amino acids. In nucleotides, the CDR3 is TGCGCCAGCAGCCAACGGGGGGCCGAGACCCAGTACTTC. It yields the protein CASSQRGAETQYF.

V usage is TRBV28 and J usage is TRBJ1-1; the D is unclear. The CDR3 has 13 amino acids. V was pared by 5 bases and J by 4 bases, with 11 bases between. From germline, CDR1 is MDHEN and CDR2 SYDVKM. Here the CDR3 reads CASSLRKVTEAFF. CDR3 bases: TGTGCCAGCAGTCTCCGAAAAGTCACTGAAGCTTTCTTT.

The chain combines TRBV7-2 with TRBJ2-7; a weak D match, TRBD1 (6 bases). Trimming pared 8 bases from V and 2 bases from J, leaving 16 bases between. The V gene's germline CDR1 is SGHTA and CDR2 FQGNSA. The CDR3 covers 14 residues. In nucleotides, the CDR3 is TGTGCCAGCTCACCAGCTGGGGGCGCCTACGAGCAGTACTTC. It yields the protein CASSPAGGAYEQYF.

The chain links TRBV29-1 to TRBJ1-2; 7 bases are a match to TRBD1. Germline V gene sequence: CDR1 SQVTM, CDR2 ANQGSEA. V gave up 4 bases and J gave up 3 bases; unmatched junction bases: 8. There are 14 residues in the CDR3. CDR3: CSVGATGTHYGYTF. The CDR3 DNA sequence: TGCAGCGTTGGGGCGACAGGGACTCACTATGGCTACACCTTC.

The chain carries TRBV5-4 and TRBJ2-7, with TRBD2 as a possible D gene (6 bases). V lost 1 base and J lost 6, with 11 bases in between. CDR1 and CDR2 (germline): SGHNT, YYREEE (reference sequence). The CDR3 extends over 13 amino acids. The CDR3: CASSLFGGLEQYF. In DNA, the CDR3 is TGTGCCAGCAGCTTGTTCGGGGGACTCGAGCAGTACTTC.

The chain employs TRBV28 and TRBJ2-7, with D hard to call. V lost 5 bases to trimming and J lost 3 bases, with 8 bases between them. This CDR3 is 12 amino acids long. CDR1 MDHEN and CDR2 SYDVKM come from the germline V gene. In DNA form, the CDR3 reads TGTGCCAGCAGTCCGGGCCTCTACGAGCAGTACTTC. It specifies CASSPGLYEQYF.

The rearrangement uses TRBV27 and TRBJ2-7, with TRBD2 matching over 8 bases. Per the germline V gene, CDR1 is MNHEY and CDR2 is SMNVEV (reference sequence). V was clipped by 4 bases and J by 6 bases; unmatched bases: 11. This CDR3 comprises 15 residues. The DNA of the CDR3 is TGTGCCAGCAGTTGCCCCGAAAGAGCGGGGGCCGAGCAGTACTTC. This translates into CASSCPERAGAEQYF.

The CDR3 reads CSVAQGAVAGANVLTF. The CDR3 DNA reads TGCAGCGTTGCGCAAGGGGCGGTTGCTGGGGCCAACGTCCTGACTTTC. This rearrangement joins TRBV29-1 to TRBJ2-6, with D maybe TRBD1 (5 bases). Trimming cost V 4 bases and J 2 bases, with 15 bases left between them. Per germline, CDR1 SQVTM and CDR2 ANQGSEA. The CDR3 is made up of 16 amino acids.

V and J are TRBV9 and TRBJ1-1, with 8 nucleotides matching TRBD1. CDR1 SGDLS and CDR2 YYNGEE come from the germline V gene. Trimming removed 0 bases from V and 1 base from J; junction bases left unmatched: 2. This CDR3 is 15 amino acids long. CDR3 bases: TGTGCCAGCAGCGTAGGTGGACAGGGGAACACTGAAGCTTTCTTT. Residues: CASSVGGQGNTEAFF.

The CDR3 loop is CAWSRTGELFF. The DNA of the CDR3 is TGTGCCTGGAGTCGAACCGGGGAGCTGTTTTTT. The chain recombines TRBV30 with TRBJ2-2; no firm D call. The length of the CDR3 is 11 residues. The germline V gene has CDR1 GTSNPN and CDR2 SVGIG (reference sequence). V was cut by 2 bases and J by 5 bases, with 3 bases left in between. The full variable domain, completed using reference TRBV30 and TRBJ2-2, is SQTIHQWPATLVQPVGSPLSLECTVEGTSNPNLYWYRQAAGRGLQLLFYSVGIGQISSEVPQNLSASRPQDRQFILSSKKLLLSDSGFYLCAWSRTGELFFGEGSRLTVL.

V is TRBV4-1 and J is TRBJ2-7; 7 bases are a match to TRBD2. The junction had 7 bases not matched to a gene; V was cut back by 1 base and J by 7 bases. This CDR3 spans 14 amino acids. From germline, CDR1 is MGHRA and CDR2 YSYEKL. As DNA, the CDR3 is TGCGCCAGCAGCCAAGGCCGCACCGGGGGGGAGCAGTACTTC. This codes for CASSQGRTGGEQYF.

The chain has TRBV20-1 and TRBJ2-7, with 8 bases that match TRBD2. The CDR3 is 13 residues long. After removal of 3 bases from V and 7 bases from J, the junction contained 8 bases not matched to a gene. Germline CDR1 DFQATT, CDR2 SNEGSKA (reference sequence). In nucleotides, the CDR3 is TGCAGTGCTAGTGTTAGCGGGACTAAAGAGCAGTACTTC. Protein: CSASVSGTKEQYF.

CDR3 nucleotides: TGCGCCAGCAGTCAATCCGGGCCCCCATTGATGCCCCAGCATTTT. Translation: CASSQSGPPLMPQHF. The gene calls are TRBV23-1 and TRBJ1-5; D gene uncertain. TRBV23-1 counts as an open reading frame of uncertain function. V lost 0 bases and J lost 9, with 15 bases in between. There are 15 residues in the CDR3.

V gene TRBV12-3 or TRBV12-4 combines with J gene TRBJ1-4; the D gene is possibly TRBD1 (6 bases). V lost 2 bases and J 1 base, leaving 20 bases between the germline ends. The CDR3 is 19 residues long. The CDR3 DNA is TGTGCCAGCAGTTTACGGGGCCCTGGGGGGCTCGGAACTAATGAAAAACTGTTTTTT. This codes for CASSLRGPGGLGTNEKLFF.